The 9 T cell receptor beta chains below all came from one sample that was sequenced in a study of control samples from healthy donors and cancer patients. Measured with immunoSEQ multiplex PCR; TCRdb has only the in-frame clones, and not every one. Of tens of thousands of clones listed, roughly 89% are singletons. Material: PBMCs. The receptors were gathered from a man aged 55 to 70 with colorectal cancer.

The CDR3 loop reads CASSPIVGSAGVLHQPQHF. The DNA of the CDR3 is TGTGCCAGCAGCCCCATTGTGGGGTCGGCAGGGGTTCTTCATCAGCCCCAGCATTTT. The chain couples TRBV5-4 to TRBJ1-5; D may be TRBD1 (6 bases). Trimming pared 4 bases from V and 5 bases from J, leaving 28 bases between. The length of the CDR3 is 19 residues. CDR1 is SGHNT, CDR2 YYREEE, per germline (reference sequence).

The rearrangement links TRBV18 to TRBJ1-4, with D tentatively TRBD1 (5 bases). CDR1 and CDR2 (germline): KGHSH, LQKENI. This CDR3 is 15 amino acids long. Trimming left V 4 bases short and J 2 bases short, with 11 bases between. In nucleotides, the CDR3 is TGTGCCAGCTCACTTTCTCAGGGCACTAATGAAAAACTGTTTTTT. Protein sequence: CASSLSQGTNEKLFF. Full variable domain (missing parts from reference TRBV18 and TRBJ1-4): NAGVMQNPRHLVRRRGQEARLRCSPMKGHSHVYWYRQLPEEGLKFMVYLQKENIIDESGMPKERFSAEFPKEGPSILRIQQVVRGDSAAYFCASSLSQGTNEKLFFGSGTQLSVL.

This clone was recorded only once. This chain joins TRBV13 and TRBJ2-7, with D perhaps TRBD1 or TRBD2 (5 bases each). Trimming removed 5 bases at V and 9 bases at J, with 17 bases between. Germline-derived CDR1 and CDR2 are PRHDT and FYEKMQ (reference sequence). The CDR3 is 13 residues long. CDR3: CASSARDRRGQYF. The DNA of the CDR3 is TGTGCCAGCAGCGCCCGGGACCGGCGTGGGCAGTACTTC.

The chain carries TRBV28 and TRBJ1-4, with 7 positions matching TRBD1. Germline loops: CDR1 MDHEN, CDR2 SYDVKM. J lost 3 bases, V lost 4 bases, and 5 bases had no gene match. The CDR3 has 15 residues. CDR3 loop: CASSSPGQPNEKLFF. CDR3 nucleotides: TGTGCCAGCAGTTCTCCGGGACAGCCTAATGAAAAACTGTTTTTT. Full variable domain (missing parts from reference TRBV28 and TRBJ1-4): DVKVTQSSRYLVKRTGEKVFLECVQDMDHENMFWYRQDPGLGLRLIYFSYDVKMKEKGDIPEGYSVSREKKERFSLILESASTNQTSMYLCASSSPGQPNEKLFFGSGTQLSVL.

The rearrangement uses TRBV5-1 and TRBJ1-5, with D hard to call. The CDR3 extends over 14 amino acids. In germline, CDR1 is SGHRS, CDR2 YFSETQ. Trimming shortened V by 0 bases and J by 4 bases, and 8 bases separated the two germline ends. The CDR3 sequence: CASSLGGWNQPQHF. The CDR3 nucleotides read TGCGCCAGCAGCTTGGGAGGGTGGAATCAGCCCCAGCATTTT.

In its sample, this clone was seen once. V and J are TRBV3-1 (or the pseudogene TRBV3-2) and TRBJ2-1, with D possibly matching TRBD2 (7 bases). Germline V lookup: CDR1 LGHDT, CDR2 YNNKEL (reference sequence). The CDR3 loop spans 12 amino acids. The V end lost 9 bases, the J end lost 6 bases, and 12 bases lay between the germline ends. CDR3 in DNA: TGTGCCAGTCGTGCGGGGGCCAATGAGCAGTTCTTC. It translates to CASRAGANEQFF.

CDR3 nucleotide sequence: TGTGCCAGCAGTTCCCGGACAGGCTCTCATGGCTACACCTTC. This sequence encodes CASSSRTGSHGYTF. The chain links TRBV6-5 to TRBJ1-2, with TRBD1 matching over 7 bases. Losses at the gene ends were 4 bases for V and 6 bases for J; bases not matched to a gene: 8. The CDR3 has 14 residues. Germline V gene data show CDR1 as MNHEY and CDR2 as SVGAGI.

This CDR3 reads CSGREQGGTQYF. The DNA for the CDR3 is TGCAGCGGAAGGGAGCAGGGAGGGACCCAGTACTTC. The rearrangement links TRBV29-1 to TRBJ2-5; tentatively, D is TRBD2 (6 bases). The CDR3 is made up of 12 amino acids. Trimming pared 7 bases from V and 7 bases from J, leaving 16 bases between. Germline CDR1 SQVTM, CDR2 ANQGSEA.

The chain has TRBV2 and TRBJ2-3; 8 positions match TRBD1. The CDR3 contains 15 residues. Trimming at V came to 6 bases and at J to 4 bases, leaving 9 bases not matched to a gene. Germline V gives CDR1 SNHLY, CDR2 FYNNEI. CDR3 region: CASRRGAGGADTQYF. The CDR3 nucleotides are TGTGCCAGCAGGAGAGGGGCAGGGGGCGCAGATACGCAGTATTTT.